Sequencing of this T cell receptor beta chain was carried out in a study of T cell changes during pregnancy in multiple sclerosis. The CDR3 has 15 amino acids. V lost 4 bases to trimming and J lost 6 bases; unmatched junction nucleotides: 9. The germline V gene encodes CDR1 SGHDT and CDR2 YYEEEE. The repertoire was sequenced with immunoSEQ multiplex PCR; TCRdb's copy has only in-frame clones and lacks some. The sample records under 45,000 clones, roughly 96% being singletons. The source is a female donor with multiple sclerosis, enrolled in a pregnancy study. Sequences were derived from peripheral blood, sampled in the second trimester of pregnancy. V and J are TRBV5-6 and TRBJ2-3; 9 nucleotides line up with TRBD1. CDR3 coding DNA: TGTGCCAGCAGCCTACGGGGGACAGGGTTGGATACGCAGTATTTT. Amino acids: CASSLRGTGLDTQYF.